The clone carrying this TCR beta chain was seen a few times. Its antigen remains unknown. Possible read error: a much larger clone is one base away. The sample originates from a study of regulatory T cells in long-lasting Graves disease. About the study: A definition of persistent Graves' disease required over 5 years of antithyroid drugs plus positive TSH receptor antibodies.

Sample time point: persistent/refractory GD, antithyroid drugs over 5 years with positive TRAb. The authors made the TCR library using RNA they extracted from PBMCs. The CDR3 extends over 18 amino acids. V lost 6 bases and J lost 0, with 20 bases in between. Study results and limitations: Persistent disease exhibited a predilection for TRBV28, TRBJ1-2 and TRBJ2-5.

Arm-PCR with iRepertoire HTBI primers amplified the CDR3 regions for these TCR beta libraries. TCRdb itself ran the multiplex PCR reads through MiXCR, one entry per CDR3 protein. Of 400,000 or so distinct CDR3 sequences in the sample, roughly 20% were seen once. The specimen comprised peripheral blood mononuclear cells (PBMCs), sampled when the disease was refractory, from a patient treated with antithyroid drugs. The receptor was derived from a female donor with Graves disease. This sequence joins TRBV12-3 or TRBV12-4 and TRBJ1-4; possibly TRBD1 for D (6 bases). CDR3 DNA: TGTGCCAGCAGCCACCGACGGGACACTGGAGCAACTAATGAAAAACTGTTTTTT. Translated: CASSHRRDTGATNEKLFF.